The 18 T cell receptor beta chains presented below share a single source sample, sequenced in a study of siplizumab effects on memory and regulatory T cells. The method was immunoSEQ multiplex PCR; TCRdb's version includes in-frame clones alone and lacks a portion of them. Here the sample spans approximately 100,000 clones, roughly 92% being singletons. Sequenced input: Tregs sorted from blood. The source of these receptors is a human donor in good health.

J is TRBJ2-1 and V is TRBV2; 7 positions agree with TRBD2. From germline, CDR1 is SNHLY and CDR2 FYNNEI. V trimming: 8 bases; J trimming: 3 bases; junction bases outside the gene matches: 4. The CDR3 contains 13 residues. The CDR3 protein is CASWEGLYNEQFF. CDR3 sequence (DNA): TGTGCCAGCTGGGAGGGCCTCTACAATGAGCAGTTCTTC. Filled out from reference TRBV2 and TRBJ2-1, the complete variable domain reads EPEVTQTPSHQVTQMGQEVILRCVPISNHLYFYWYRQILGQKVEFLVSFYNNEISEKSEIFDDQFSVERPDGSNFTLKIRSTKLEDSAMYFCASWEGLYNEQFFGPGTRLTVL.

The chain combines TRBV9 with TRBJ2-2, with TRBD2 matching 9 bases. Germline V gene data show CDR1 as SGDLS and CDR2 as YYNGEE. This CDR3 has 15 residues. V shed 1 base, J shed 4 bases, and the junction held 2 bases outside the gene matches. Here the CDR3 DNA reads TGTGCCAGCAGCGTATTAGCGGGAGCCACCGGGGAGCTGTTTTTT. Amino acid sequence: CASSVLAGATGELFF.

The gene calls are TRBV7-9 and TRBJ1-2, with 9 bases aligning to TRBD1. Germline lookup yields CDR1 SEHNR and CDR2 FQNEAQ (reference sequence). The CDR3 sequence is 17 residues long. Trimming removed 5 bases from V and 4 bases from J; junction bases left unmatched: 14. For the CDR3, the DNA is TGTGCCAGCAGCACGTTTGGACAGGGGATCCTCTTCTATGGCTACACCTTC. It encodes CASSTFGQGILFYGYTF.

The chain has TRBV10-3 and TRBJ1-1; D is possibly TRBD1 (5 bases). V was trimmed by 8 bases and J by 1 base, leaving 14 bases between them. The CDR3 is 14 residues long. The germline V gene has CDR1 ENHRY and CDR2 SYGVKD. DNA for the CDR3: TGTGCCATCGCTCCAGGACAAACGAACACTGAAGCTTTCTTT. Encoded protein: CAIAPGQTNTEAFF.

The chain combines TRBV2 with TRBJ2-7; 7 bases align to TRBD2. CDR3 length: 13 amino acids. V gave up 7 bases and J gave up 6 bases; unmatched junction bases: 9. Germline V gene sequence: CDR1 SNHLY, CDR2 FYNNEI. The CDR3 reads CASTLNLAVEQYF. CDR3 DNA: TGTGCCAGCACCCTGAATCTAGCGGTCGAGCAGTACTTC.

The CDR3 DNA follows: TGTGCCACCTTACCGGGACTAGCGGGGAACAATGAGCAGTTCTTC. It specifies CATLPGLAGNNEQFF. J is TRBJ2-1 and V is TRBV6-6; 13 bases match TRBD2. V lost 10 bases, J lost 5 bases, and 8 bases stayed unmatched. Germline V gene data show CDR1 as MNHNY and CDR2 as SVGAGI (reference sequence). The CDR3 has 15 amino acids.

The chain is built from TRBV11-2 and TRBJ2-2, with 9 bases fitting TRBD1. The length of the CDR3 is 16 residues. V was clipped by 3 bases and J by 4 bases; unmatched bases: 6. Germline V gene sequence: CDR1 SGHAT, CDR2 FQNNGV. The CDR3 DNA is TGTGCCAGCAGCTTCAACAGGGGGCGGGGCACCGGGGAGCTGTTTTTT. It specifies CASSFNRGRGTGELFF.

Here the CDR3 reads CASGPPYEQYF. Here the CDR3 DNA reads TGCGCCAGCGGTCCGCCTTACGAGCAGTACTTC. The gene calls are TRBV10-2 and TRBJ2-7; D is undetermined. V was pared by 8 bases and J by 4 bases, with 9 bases between. This CDR3 region has 11 residues. Germline loops: CDR1 WSHSY, CDR2 SAAADI.

The J gene is TRBJ2-1, the V gene TRBV29-1; 7 bases agree with TRBD2. V shed 4 bases, J shed 0 bases, and the junction held 15 bases outside the gene matches. Germline lookup yields CDR1 SQVTM and CDR2 ANQGSEA. This CDR3 has 18 amino acids. CDR3 DNA sequence: TGCAGCGTTGCATTCAGTTTGGTCGGCGGGAGCTCCTACAATGAGCAGTTCTTC. Protein: CSVAFSLVGGSSYNEQFF.

The sample holds one count of this clone. The rearrangement links TRBV30 to TRBJ2-5, with a weak D call TRBD1 (6 bases). The CDR3 covers 12 residues. Trimming left V 1 base short and J 4 bases short, with 7 bases between. Germline V gives CDR1 GTSNPN, CDR2 SVGIG (reference sequence). DNA of the CDR3: TGTGCCTGGAGTGAGGGGGTAGAGACCCAGTACTTC. Its protein product is CAWSEGVETQYF.

V is TRBV5-1 and J is TRBJ1-6; 7 bases fit TRBD1. The CDR3 consists of 15 residues. V was pared by 0 bases and J by 7 bases, with 4 bases of the junction left unmatched. CDR1 SGHRS and CDR2 YFSETQ come from the germline V gene. Written as DNA, the CDR3 is TGCGCCAGCAGCTTGGACAGGGGTGGGAATTCACCCCTCCACTTT. Its translation is CASSLDRGGNSPLHF.

The chain joins TRBV5-1 to TRBJ2-3; perhaps TRBD2 as D (5 bases). The CDR3 runs 16 residues. Germline V CDR1 and CDR2: SGHRS, YFSETQ. The germline V and J ends were trimmed by 4 bases and 3 bases, with 18 bases remaining between them. The CDR3 sequence: CASSPPRSAETDTQYF. The CDR3 nucleotides are TGCGCCAGCAGCCCCCCACGCTCAGCGGAGACAGATACGCAGTATTTT. The full variable domain, completed using reference TRBV5-1 and TRBJ2-3, is KAGVTQTPRYLIKTRGQQVTLSCSPISGHRSVSWYQQTPGQGLQFLFEYFSETQRNKGNFPGRFSGRQFSNSRSEMNVSTLELGDSALYLCASSPPRSAETDTQYFGPGTRLTVL.

The CDR3 sequence is CASSRGRGQDTQYF. DNA for the CDR3: TGTGCCAGTAGCCGAGGCAGGGGGCAGGATACGCAGTATTTT. The V call is TRBV19, the J call TRBJ2-3; 8 positions match TRBD1. CDR3 length equals 14 residues. Looked up from germline, CDR1 is LNHDA and CDR2 is SQIVND (reference sequence). V was clipped by 6 bases and J by 6 bases; unmatched bases: 8. Full variable domain (remainder filled in from reference TRBV19 and TRBJ2-3): DGGITQSPKYLFRKEGQNVTLSCEQNLNHDAMYWYRQDPGQGLRLIYYSQIVNDFQKGDIAEGYSVSREKKESFPLTVTSAQKNPTAFYLCASSRGRGQDTQYFGPGTRLTVL.

DNA of the CDR3: TGTGCCAGTGTTTTACAGGCGAGCACTGAAGCTTTCTTT. This sequence encodes CASVLQASTEAFF. The chain employs TRBV19 and TRBJ1-1; the D gene is possibly TRBD1 (5 bases). CDR1 and CDR2 (germline): LNHDA, SQIVND (reference sequence). The CDR3 runs to 13 residues. Trimming stripped 8 bases from V and 4 bases from J, with 14 bases between.

The chain is built from TRBV4-1 and TRBJ1-1, with 10 bases identical to TRBD1. Per germline, CDR1 MGHRA and CDR2 YSYEKL. This CDR3 comprises 14 residues. With 8 bases clipped from V and 2 bases from J, the junction kept 5 bases outside the gene matches. The CDR3, as DNA: TGCGCCAGCTGCCGGGACAGGGGTAACACTGAAGCTTTCTTT. This codes for CASCRDRGNTEAFF.

The gene calls are TRBV20-1 and TRBJ2-5; unclear D gene. This CDR3 contains 11 residues. Germline assignment: CDR1 DFQATT and CDR2 SNEGSKA (reference sequence). V gave up 3 bases and J gave up 4 bases, with 6 bases separating them. The CDR3 reads CSAREIETQYF. CDR3 in DNA: TGCAGTGCTAGGGAAATAGAGACCCAGTACTTC.

V and J are TRBV9 and TRBJ2-6; 7 nucleotides line up with TRBD1. From germline, CDR1 is SGDLS and CDR2 YYNGEE. CDR3 length equals 15 residues. The ends lost 4 bases at V and 4 bases at J; junction bases unmatched: 5. The CDR3 is CASSPRGKGANVLTF. The CDR3 DNA follows: TGTGCCAGCAGCCCCAGGGGGAAGGGGGCCAACGTCCTGACTTTC.

This rearrangement joins TRBV27 to TRBJ2-3; 10 bases are a match to TRBD2. Trimming cost V 9 bases and J 6 bases; bases outside gene matches: 12. This CDR3 comprises 15 residues. Germline assignment: CDR1 MNHEY and CDR2 SMNVEV (reference sequence). The CDR3 region has the DNA TGTGCCAGTTACCGGACCCTAGCGGGAGCGGATACGCAGTATTTT. This gives the protein CASYRTLAGADTQYF.